A selection of T cell receptor beta chains follows, all from one sample in a study of T cell responses to AZD1222 COVID-19 vaccine. The assay was immunoSEQ multiplex PCR, and TCRdb's table has in-frame clones only and misses some. The profile shows about 100,000 clones, about 83% of them singletons. This specimen was peripheral blood, taken on day 0 of AZD1222 vaccination. The receptors derive from an adult in good health. The CDR3 runs from the conserved cysteine through the conserved F or W. A D gene is named only where the DNA matches it firmly. Size is omitted from some rows. Given values are once, few, many or a class for expanded clones.

D: .
J: TRBJ1-1
size: .
V: TRBV29-1
DNA: TGCAGCGTTGGGATCGTGGTGAGGACTGAAGCTTTCTTT
CDR3: CSVGIVVRTEAFF

D: TRBD1
J: TRBJ2-7
size: .
V: TRBV2
DNA: TGTGCCAGCACGGGACAGGGGCTAAAGGAGCAGTACTTC
CDR3: CASTGQGLKEQYF

D: .
J: TRBJ1-1
size: .
V: TRBV27
DNA: TGTGCCAGCAGTTTTGACAGTAGATTGAACACTGAAGCTTTCTTT
CDR3: CASSFDSRLNTEAFF

D: .
J: TRBJ1-2
size: .
V: TRBV5-4
DNA: TGTGCCAGCAGCTCCGACAATCCGGGGTCCCGTGGCTACACCTTC
CDR3: CASSSDNPGSRGYTF

D: TRBD1
J: TRBJ2-7
size: .
V: TRBV27
DNA: TGTGCCAGCAGTTTACACCGGGACAGCGGACGGGAGCAGTACTTC
CDR3: CASSLHRDSGREQYF

D: .
J: TRBJ1-1
size: .
V: TRBV11-2
DNA: TGTGCCAGCAGCTTACTTCGCAGGTCTCAGGCTGAAGCTTTCTTT
CDR3: CASSLLRRSQAEAFF

D: .
J: TRBJ1-2
size: .
V: TRBV19
DNA: TGTGCCAGTAGTGAATTAGGGGCATATGGCTACACCTTC
CDR3: CASSELGAYGYTF

D: TRBD2
J: TRBJ2-3
size: .
V: TRBV2
DNA: TGTGCCAGCAGGGGACTAGTCTCCACAGATACGCAGTATTTT
CDR3: CASRGLVSTDTQYF

D: TRBD1
J: TRBJ2-2
size: .
V: TRBV12-5
DNA: TGTGCTAGTGGTACAGGGGTCACCGGGGAGCTGTTTTTT
CDR3: CASGTGVTGELFF

D: .
J: TRBJ2-2
size: .
V: TRBV5-1
DNA: TGCGCCAGCATTCCAGGCCCCCGCCGCACCGGGGAGCTGTTTTTT
CDR3: CASIPGPRRTGELFF

D: TRBD1
J: TRBJ2-7
size: once
V: TRBV3-1/TRBV3-2
DNA: TGTGCCAGCAGCCAAGACTTGCGCAGGGGGTCCGAGCAGTACTTC
CDR3: CASSQDLRRGSEQYF

D: .
J: TRBJ1-6
size: once
V: TRBV30
DNA: TGTGCCTGGAGTACCGGACAACGGGATTCACCCCTCCACTTT
CDR3: CAWSTGQRDSPLHF

D: .
J: TRBJ2-7
size: .
V: TRBV6-2/TRBV6-3
DNA: TGTGCCAGCAGTTACTCAACTACCGGGATGCTAAACTACGAGCAGTACTTC
CDR3: CASSYSTTGMLNYEQYF

D: .
J: TRBJ2-1
size: .
V: TRBV30
DNA: TGTGCCTGGAGTAGCGTATCCTACAATGAGCAGTTCTTC
CDR3: CAWSSVSYNEQFF

D: .
J: TRBJ1-2
size: .
V: TRBV7-9
DNA: TGTGCCAGCAGCTTAGAGACAGCCCATGGGATCTATGGCTACACCTTC
CDR3: CASSLETAHGIYGYTF

D: .
J: TRBJ1-1
size: .
V: TRBV5-1
DNA: TGCGCCAGCAACGACGGGAAGGGGCTGAACACTGAAGCTTTCTTT
CDR3: CASNDGKGLNTEAFF

D: .
J: TRBJ1-4
size: .
V: TRBV27
DNA: TGTGCCAGCAGTTTCCGAACGAATGAAAAACTGTTTTTT
CDR3: CASSFRTNEKLFF

D: TRBD1
J: TRBJ2-6
size: .
V: TRBV4-1
DNA: TGCGCCAGCAGCCAAGTCCACAGGGGGACAGGGAACCCTGGGGCCAACGTCCTGACTTTC
CDR3: CASSQVHRGTGNPGANVLTF

D: .
J: TRBJ1-1
size: .
V: TRBV19
DNA: TGTGCCAGTAGTCTACAGGGTGAAGGGACTGAAGCTTTCTTT
CDR3: CASSLQGEGTEAFF

D: .
J: TRBJ1-6
size: once
V: TRBV5-8
DNA: TGTGCCAGCAGCTTGGAGGGCAGATTTGACGTCTCACCCCTCCACTTT
CDR3: CASSLEGRFDVSPLHF

D: .
J: TRBJ1-1
size: .
V: TRBV15
DNA: TGTGCCACCAGCAGATCCGAGACAGGGAACACTGAAGCTTTCTTT
CDR3: CATSRSETGNTEAFF

D: TRBD1
J: TRBJ1-1
size: .
V: TRBV7-9
DNA: TGTGCCAGCAGCGTTAACAGGGGGAGCACTGAAGCTTTCTTT
CDR3: CASSVNRGSTEAFF

D: .
J: TRBJ2-6
size: .
V: TRBV19
DNA: TGTGCCAGTAGTATAGGGGCAGGGACTGGGGCCAACGTCCTGACTTTC
CDR3: CASSIGAGTGANVLTF

D: TRBD1
J: TRBJ2-1
size: .
V: TRBV7-9
DNA: TGTGCCAGCAGCTCAACAGGGGGTGTGGAGCAGTTCTTC
CDR3: CASSSTGGVEQFF

D: .
J: TRBJ1-1
size: .
V: TRBV6-5
DNA: TGTGCCAGCAGTTACTCGGCCCATGGGGGGGCTTTCTTT
CDR3: CASSYSAHGGAFF

D: .
J: TRBJ1-1
size: .
V: TRBV7-9
DNA: TGTGCCAGCATCAACAGGGCTGCTTTCTTT
CDR3: CASINRAAFF

D: TRBD2
J: TRBJ2-1
size: few
V: TRBV18
DNA: TGTGCCAGCTCACCCAGCGGGAGCGTTGAGCAGTTCTTC
CDR3: CASSPSGSVEQFF

D: .
J: TRBJ1-4
size: .
V: TRBV21-1
DNA: TGTGCCAGCAGCAAAGAGGACGGGGCGAGAAAACTGTTTTTT
CDR3: CASSKEDGARKLFF

D: .
J: TRBJ2-3
size: .
V: TRBV3-1/TRBV3-2
DNA: TGTGCCAGCAGCCAAGAGCAGGGGAGCGGAGATACGCAGTATTTT
CDR3: CASSQEQGSGDTQYF

D: TRBD1
J: TRBJ2-7
size: .
V: TRBV28
DNA: TGTGCCAGCAGTTTTGTGGACAGGAGCGTCGAGCAGTACTTC
CDR3: CASSFVDRSVEQYF

D: .
J: TRBJ2-1
size: once
V: TRBV19
DNA: TGTGCCAGTAGTATATCCGCCGTCCGGTCCAACTACAATGAGCAGTTCTTC
CDR3: CASSISAVRSNYNEQFF

D: TRBD2
J: TRBJ2-3
size: .
V: TRBV28
DNA: TGTGCCAGCACCCCGGGTGGACTAGCGCCGGATACGCAGTATTTT
CDR3: CASTPGGLAPDTQYF

D: .
J: TRBJ1-6
size: .
V: TRBV19
DNA: TGTGCCAGTAGTATAGCACGGGAGTTACATTCACCCCTCCACTTT
CDR3: CASSIARELHSPLHF

D: TRBD1
J: TRBJ1-1
size: .
V: TRBV5-1
DNA: TGCGCCAGCAGCTTGGGTTCGGGACAGGGGGCTAGAGTCACTGAAGCTTTCTTT
CDR3: CASSLGSGQGARVTEAFF

D: .
J: TRBJ1-4
size: .
V: TRBV9
DNA: TGTGCCAGCAGCGCGGACAGTGGTCGGAATGAAAAACTGTTTTTT
CDR3: CASSADSGRNEKLFF

D: .
J: TRBJ1-2
size: medium-sized
V: TRBV6-4
DNA: TGTGCCAGCAGAGACCTCGACAGCCGTCGAGGCTATGGCTACACCTTC
CDR3: CASRDLDSRRGYGYTF

D: .
J: TRBJ1-1
size: .
V: TRBV9
DNA: TGTGCCAGCAAACCTGGGGGCTCGCGGAACACTGAAGCTTTCTTT
CDR3: CASKPGGSRNTEAFF

D: .
J: TRBJ2-4
size: .
V: TRBV3-1/TRBV3-2
DNA: TGTGCCAGCAGCCAAGATGTTGGGGCCCAAGCCAAAAACATTCAGTACTTC
CDR3: CASSQDVGAQAKNIQYF

D: TRBD1
J: TRBJ1-6
size: .
V: TRBV27
DNA: TGTGCCAGCAGTCGGACCGCCGGGACAGGGAACAATTCACCCCTCCACTTT
CDR3: CASSRTAGTGNNSPLHF

D: .
J: TRBJ2-3
size: .
V: TRBV9
DNA: TGTGCCAGCAGCGCCAGGGGCGGCACAGATACGCAGTATTTT
CDR3: CASSARGGTDTQYF

D: TRBD1
J: TRBJ1-3
size: .
V: TRBV30
DNA: TGTGCCTGGAGTACCGGTCAGGGGGACCACTCTGGAAACACCATATATTTT
CDR3: CAWSTGQGDHSGNTIYF

D: .
J: TRBJ1-5
size: .
V: TRBV19
DNA: TGTGCCAGTAGTATTGGCGGCAGGGGCAATCAGCCCCAGCATTTT
CDR3: CASSIGGRGNQPQHF

D: .
J: TRBJ2-1
size: .
V: TRBV10-3
DNA: TGTGCCATCAGTGACGGGCGAACCTACAATGAGCAGTTCTTC
CDR3: CAISDGRTYNEQFF

D: TRBD2
J: TRBJ2-7
size: .
V: TRBV27
DNA: TGTGCCAGCAGTATCCTAAGCGGGGGGGCTTTCTCCTACGAGCAGTACTTC
CDR3: CASSILSGGAFSYEQYF

D: .
J: TRBJ1-3
size: .
V: TRBV4-1
DNA: TGCGCCAGCAGCCAAGAAAGTTTCGGGGGAAACACCATATATTTT
CDR3: CASSQESFGGNTIYF

D: .
J: TRBJ2-7
size: .
V: TRBV11-3
DNA: TGTGCCAGCAGCTCGTCGGACCTAAGGGGGGAGCAGTACTTC
CDR3: CASSSSDLRGEQYF

D: TRBD1
J: TRBJ1-5
size: .
V: TRBV27
DNA: TGTGCCAGCAGTTGGACAGGGGATGGAGGGGGGAACCAGCCCCAGCATTTT
CDR3: CASSWTGDGGGNQPQHF

D: TRBD1
J: TRBJ2-7
size: .
V: TRBV30
DNA: TGTGCCTGGAGTCACCTGAAAGGGGGCAGGTCCTACGAGCAGTACTTC
CDR3: CAWSHLKGGRSYEQYF

D: .
J: TRBJ1-1
size: few
V: TRBV14
DNA: TGTGCCAGCAGCCAAGATGCATCAGGGATTCCCTTCCTACTGGGTACTGAAGCTTTCTTT
CDR3: CASSQDASGIPFLLGTEAFF

D: TRBD1
J: TRBJ1-2
size: .
V: TRBV6-6
DNA: TGTGCCAGCAGCAAGGGACAGGGAGACTATGGCTACACCTTC
CDR3: CASSKGQGDYGYTF

D: TRBD1
J: TRBJ2-3
size: .
V: TRBV5-1
DNA: TGCGCCAGCACAATACCCCGGGACAGCCTCACAGATACGCAGTATTTT
CDR3: CASTIPRDSLTDTQYF

D: TRBD1
J: TRBJ2-1
size: .
V: TRBV6-5
DNA: TGTGCCAGCAGCTTACTAGTGAGGGGGCACGAGCAGTTCTTC
CDR3: CASSLLVRGHEQFF

D: .
J: TRBJ1-1
size: .
V: TRBV19
DNA: TGTGCCAGTACCCGACTGAGGGGGATCATGAACACTGAAGCTTTCTTT
CDR3: CASTRLRGIMNTEAFF